The 19 T cell receptor beta chains below all came from one sample that was sequenced in a study of OX40 agonist ivuxolimab in advanced cancers. Method: immunoSEQ multiplex PCR; TCRdb's copy keeps in-frame clones and lacks some. The table has 80,000 to 100,000 clones, around 94% seen once. The sequences come from CD4+ or CD8+ T cells sorted from blood, collected in a trial of the OX40 agonist ivuxolimab. These TCRs come from an adult with an advanced solid tumor such as melanoma, head and neck, liver or kidney cancer.

The chain recombines TRBV19 with TRBJ1-5; perhaps TRBD1 as D (6 bases). The CDR3 extends over 14 amino acids. The V gene lost 6 bases and the J gene lost 11 bases, with 20 bases spanning the gap. Germline V gene data show CDR1 as LNHDA and CDR2 as SQIVND (reference sequence). The CDR3 nucleotides read TGTGCCAGTAGAACGGAAACCTTCAGGGGCACCCAGCATTTT. Translated, it gives CASRTETFRGTQHF.

The chain uses TRBV7-3 and TRBJ2-4; D call uncertain. Per the germline V gene, CDR1 is SGHTA and CDR2 is FQGTGA. Trimming left V 5 bases short and J 0 bases short, with 5 bases between. CDR3 size: 13 residues. The CDR3 sequence: CASSPGAKNIQYF. CDR3 nucleotides: TGTGCCAGCAGCCCGGGAGCCAAAAACATTCAGTACTTC.

The genes are TRBV6-6 and TRBJ2-7; D uncertain. Looked up from germline, CDR1 is MNHNY and CDR2 is SVGAGI (reference sequence). V was pared by 5 bases and J by 3 bases, with 11 bases between. The CDR3 runs to 13 residues. The CDR3 DNA sequence: TGTGCCAGCAGTCGGAACCAGTACTACGAGCAGTACTTC. It translates to CASSRNQYYEQYF.

This clone was counted a single time. The J gene is TRBJ1-2, the V gene TRBV19; D might be TRBD1 (6 bases). Trimming pared 5 bases from V and 12 bases from J, leaving 19 bases between. Germline V gene data show CDR1 as LNHDA and CDR2 as SQIVND (reference sequence). The CDR3 covers 13 residues. CDR3 in amino acids: CASSFGRDTRHTF. The CDR3, as DNA: TGTGCCAGTAGTTTCGGTAGGGACACCCGTCACACCTTC.

The V call is TRBV27, the J call TRBJ1-5, with 9 nucleotides matching TRBD1. With 6 bases clipped from V and 1 base from J, the junction kept 4 bases outside the gene matches. Per germline, CDR1 MNHEY and CDR2 SMNVEV (reference sequence). The CDR3 consists of 15 residues. CDR3 amino acids: CASRRGQGSNQPQHF. DNA of the CDR3: TGTGCCAGCAGGAGAGGACAGGGGAGCAATCAGCCCCAGCATTTT.

The rearrangement joins TRBV7-9 to TRBJ2-7; D is uncertain. Trimming left V 2 bases short and J 4 bases short, with 6 bases between. This CDR3 region has 12 residues. Germline CDR1 SEHNR, CDR2 FQNEAQ (reference sequence). The CDR3 loop reads CASSLFGYEQYF. The DNA for the CDR3 is TGTGCCAGCAGCTTATTTGGTTACGAGCAGTACTTC.

The gene calls are TRBV7-9 and TRBJ1-5; TRBD1 matches at 8 bases. Trimming cost V 1 base and J 5 bases; bases outside gene matches: 7. The CDR3 totals 16 residues. Germline CDR1 reads SEHNR; CDR2 reads FQNEAQ (reference sequence). CDR3: CASSLGGQGADQPQHF. The CDR3 DNA reads as TGTGCCAGCAGCTTAGGAGGACAGGGAGCGGATCAGCCCCAGCATTTT. The full variable domain, rest sourced from reference TRBV7-9 and TRBJ1-5, is DTGVSQNPRHKITKRGQNVTFRCDPISEHNRLYWYRQTLGQGPEFLTYFQNEAQLEKSRLLSDRFSAERPKGSFSTLEIQRTEQGDSAMYLCASSLGGQGADQPQHFGDGTRLSIL.

This chain uses TRBV10-1 with TRBJ2-7, with 8 nucleotides matching TRBD1. In germline, CDR1 is WNHNN, CDR2 SYGVQD (reference sequence). The CDR3 spans 14 residues. V lost 3 bases and J lost 3; bases outside the gene matches: 4. CDR3 in DNA: TGCGCCAGCAGTGAAGGGACAGGAGTCTACGAGCAGTACTTC. Protein product: CASSEGTGVYEQYF.

This sequence joins TRBV19 and TRBJ1-2; TRBD1 is a possible D gene (6 bases). Germline V gene sequence: CDR1 LNHDA, CDR2 SQIVND (reference sequence). CDR3 length: 15 residues. Trimming left V 6 bases short and J 2 bases short, with 16 bases between. CDR3 sequence: CASRSAPQGNYGYTF. The CDR3 coding sequence is TGTGCCAGTAGGTCTGCTCCCCAGGGGAACTATGGCTACACCTTC.

V gene TRBV2 combines with J gene TRBJ1-6; 9 bases match TRBD1. Trimming removed 6 bases from V and 8 bases from J; junction bases left unmatched: 5. The CDR3 covers 14 residues. The V gene's germline CDR1 is SNHLY and CDR2 FYNNEI. The CDR3 spells CASRETGGHSPLHF. For the CDR3, the DNA is TGTGCCAGCAGAGAGACAGGGGGACATTCACCCCTCCACTTT.

A remark on this clone: Other DNA sequences in the same sample also yield this CDR3. The V call is TRBV20-1, the J call TRBJ1-1; D remains unclear. The CDR3 extends over 11 amino acids. V was trimmed by 2 bases and J by 0 bases, leaving 1 base between them. Germline CDR1 DFQATT, CDR2 SNEGSKA (reference sequence). CDR3 bases: TGCAGTGCTAGACTGAACACTGAAGCTTTCTTT. Translated, it gives CSARLNTEAFF.

This chain uses TRBV7-9 with TRBJ1-2, with D perhaps TRBD1 (6 bases). The CDR3 loop spans 15 amino acids. The germline CDR1 and CDR2 sequences are SEHNR and FQNEAQ (reference sequence). Trimming took off 2 bases at V and 0 bases at J, with 10 bases between the two ends. The chain's CDR3 is CASSLKQGPNYGYTF. The CDR3, as DNA: TGTGCCAGCAGCTTAAAGCAGGGGCCTAACTATGGCTACACCTTC.

V and J are TRBV6-5 and TRBJ1-6; D is unclear. The CDR3 runs to 14 residues. The ends were cut back, 2 bases at V and 9 bases at J, with 11 bases in the middle. Germline V gene lookup returns CDR1 MNHEY and CDR2 SVGAGI. CDR3 region: CASSYGGRVSPLHF. CDR3 DNA sequence: TGTGCCAGCAGTTACGGAGGGAGGGTTTCACCCCTCCACTTT.

V is TRBV18 and J is TRBJ2-5; D is perhaps TRBD2 (5 bases). Germline loops: CDR1 KGHSH, CDR2 LQKENI. V dropped 1 base and J dropped 3 bases, with 12 bases sitting between them. This CDR3 is 15 amino acids long. The CDR3 spells CASSPRARVEETQYF. DNA for the CDR3: TGTGCCAGCTCACCACGTGCGCGGGTGGAAGAGACCCAGTACTTC. The entire variable domain, with the rest obtained from reference TRBV18 and TRBJ2-5, is as follows: NAGVMQNPRHLVRRRGQEARLRCSPMKGHSHVYWYRQLPEEGLKFMVYLQKENIIDESGMPKERFSAEFPKEGPSILRIQQVVRGDSAAYFCASSPRARVEETQYFGPGTRLLVL.

The chain carries TRBV27 and TRBJ2-2, with 8 bases aligning to TRBD1. CDR3 length equals 16 residues. Germline values: CDR1 MNHEY, CDR2 SMNVEV (reference sequence). V shed 2 bases and J 2 bases; nucleotides not matched to a gene: 4. CDR3 DNA sequence: TGTGCCAGCAGTTTAAGGACAGGGCGAAACACCGGGGAGCTGTTTTTT. Translated, it gives CASSLRTGRNTGELFF.

The J gene is TRBJ2-2, the V gene TRBV9, with D tentatively TRBD1 (6 bases). Trimming shortened V by 4 bases and J by 7 bases, and 17 bases separated the two germline ends. The CDR3 contains 15 residues. Per the germline V gene, CDR1 is SGDLS and CDR2 is YYNGEE. This chain's CDR3 is CASSRDQGTGGELFF. The CDR3 DNA is TGTGCCAGCAGCCGAGACCAGGGGACGGGCGGGGAGCTGTTTTTT.

Only one count was recorded for this clone. The V gene is TRBV6-4, the J gene TRBJ2-2, with a tentative D call TRBD1 (6 bases). V was pared by 3 bases and J by 5 bases, with 10 bases between. Looked up from germline, CDR1 is MRHNA and CDR2 is SNTAGT. This CDR3 has 14 residues. CDR3: CASSEQQGTGELFF. CDR3 DNA sequence: TGTGCCAGCAGTGAACAACAGGGAACCGGGGAGCTGTTTTTT.

The chain has TRBV11-1 and TRBJ2-1; 9 positions match TRBD1. CDR1 is SGHAT and CDR2 is FQDESV in the germline V gene (reference sequence). CDR3 length: 16 amino acids. The junction had 6 bases not matched to a gene; V was cut back by 1 base and J by 5 bases. As DNA, the CDR3 is TGTGCCAGCAGCTTAGTCGGACAGGGGATTGACAATGAGCAGTTCTTC. Protein sequence: CASSLVGQGIDNEQFF.

The chain is built from TRBV27 and TRBJ1-1; 7 positions agree with TRBD1. Germline V CDR1 and CDR2: MNHEY, SMNVEV (reference sequence). The CDR3 covers 13 residues. Germline trimming cut 4 bases from V and 5 bases from J; bases unmatched to any gene: 4. In DNA, the CDR3 is TGTGCCAGCAGTTCCGGACAGGCGACTGAAGCTTTCTTT. The encoded protein is CASSSGQATEAFF.